These 29 T cell receptor beta chains came from one sample sequenced in a study of identical twins. Via MiXCR, TCRdb re-called the 5' RACE reads, giving one row per CDR3 protein. The sample lists approximately 1.8 million distinct CDR3 sequences; around a third were seen once. Sequenced material: cord blood. All receptors come from a newborn girl in good health.

The V call is TRBV12-3 or TRBV12-4, the J call TRBJ1-2, with D perhaps matching TRBD1 (6 bases). The CDR3 consists of 16 residues. V shed 3 bases and J shed 4 bases, with 18 bases lying between them. The CDR3 spells CASSFYGNRAGYGYTF. CDR3 coding DNA: TGTGCCAGCAGTTTTTATGGGAACAGGGCTGGCTATGGCTACACCTTC.

The chain couples TRBV29-1 to TRBJ1-1; no reliable D call. V was clipped by 6 bases and J by 3 bases, with 17 bases between them. CDR3 length: 14 residues. Germline lookup yields CDR1 SQVTM and CDR2 ANQGSEA. CDR3: CSVCGLAGDTEAFF. For the CDR3, the DNA is TGCAGCGTCTGTGGCCTAGCCGGGGACACTGAAGCTTTCTTT.

This clonotype was observed a handful of times. This may arise from a read error, as a much more abundant clone is one base away. J is TRBJ2-7 and V is TRBV21-1. TRBV21-1 is shown as a pseudogene. This CDR3 has 12 residues. In nucleotides, the CDR3 is TGTGCCAGCAGCAAAGACGGCTACGAGCAGTACTTC. Protein sequence: CASSKDGYEQYF.

The chain combines TRBV6-6 with TRBJ2-2; TRBD1 matches at 7 bases. Looked up from germline, CDR1 is MNHNY and CDR2 is SVGAGI (reference sequence). This CDR3 is built from 16 residues. V gave up 8 bases and J gave up 1 base; unmatched junction bases: 10. The CDR3 coding sequence is TGTGCCAGCGCTAGCCGACAGGGTGAGAACACCGGGGAGCTGTTTTTT. Its protein is CASASRQGENTGELFF.

This clonotype has more than one count but fewer than ten. V is TRBV11-2 and J is TRBJ2-2; D is possibly TRBD1 (5 bases). The V end was cut by 2 bases, the J end by 6 bases, with 10 bases between. This CDR3 has 14 amino acids. Germline V gives CDR1 SGHAT, CDR2 FQNNGV. The CDR3 DNA reads TGTGCCAGCAGCTTAATCTCAGGGCCCGGGGAGCTGTTTTTT. It yields the protein CASSLISGPGELFF.

This chain links TRBV25-1 with TRBJ2-2; unclear D gene. The CDR3 spans 16 residues. V shed 3 bases and J shed 0 bases, with 11 bases lying between them. Germline V gives CDR1 MGHDK, CDR2 SYGVNS. The CDR3 DNA reads TGTGCCAGCAGTGATTTGAGTCGCCCGAACACCGGGGAGCTGTTTTTT. Translation gives CASSDLSRPNTGELFF.

This clonotype was recorded only once. Just one base apart from a much larger clone, this may be a read error. The chain couples TRBV7-2 to TRBJ2-3; D may be TRBD1 (6 bases). Germline CDR1 and CDR2: SGHTA and FQGNSA. The CDR3 is 14 residues long. Trimming took off 5 bases at V and 8 bases at J, with 17 bases between the two ends. For the CDR3, the DNA is TGTGCCAGCAGCACAGGGTTGGACCCAGGTACGCAGTATTTT. It encodes CASSTGLDPGTQYF. Using reference TRBV7-2 and TRBJ2-3 for the parts outside the CDR3, the full variable domain is GAGVSQSPSNKVTEKGKDVELRCDPISGHTALYWYRQSLGQGLEFLIYFQGNSAPDKSGLPSDRFSAERTGGSVSTLTIQRTQQEDSAVYLCASSTGLDPGTQYFGPGTRLTVL.

This clonotype was observed a few times. This chain uses TRBV6-5 with TRBJ2-7; 8 bases agree with TRBD1. The V and J ends lost 10 bases and 0 bases, in that order; junction bases with no gene match: 8. This CDR3 contains 14 residues. The germline CDR1 and CDR2 sequences are MNHEY and SVGAGI. CDR3 coding DNA: TGTGCCACCATGAGGACAGGGACCTCCTACGAGCAGTACTTC. Its translation: CATMRTGTSYEQYF.

This clonotype was picked up a small number of times. This chain connects TRBV20-1 to TRBJ2-7; 12 nucleotides align to TRBD2. Germline assignment: CDR1 DFQATT and CDR2 SNEGSKA (reference sequence). The CDR3 has 14 amino acids. The junction had 7 bases not matched to a gene; V was cut back by 5 bases and J by 5 bases. CDR3 region: CSAPPRLAGDEQYF. The CDR3 DNA is TGCAGTGCTCCTCCCAGACTAGCGGGGGACGAGCAGTACTTC.

This rearrangement joins TRBV27 to TRBJ1-4; a weak D match, TRBD1 (6 bases). V was trimmed by 0 bases and J by 0 bases, leaving 8 bases between them. CDR1 and CDR2 from the germline V gene are MNHEY and SMNVEV (reference sequence). This CDR3 comprises 16 residues. The CDR3 nucleotides are TGTGCCAGCAGTTTATCCTCAGGGGCAACTAATGAAAAACTGTTTTTT. It translates to CASSLSSGATNEKLFF.

The sample holds one count of this clonotype. A read error may be the cause here, since a much bigger clone is one base away. The chain links TRBV29-1 to TRBJ2-1; TRBD1 aligns across 10 bases. With the DNA end fitting TRBJ2-7 better, the J assignment may be wrong. The CDR3 runs 13 residues. CDR1 SQVTM and CDR2 ANQGSEA come from the germline V gene. The CDR3 spells CSVGDRGYNEQYF. The CDR3 nucleotides read TGCAGCGTTGGGGACAGGGGCTACAATGAGCAGTACTTC.

This chain links TRBV20-1 with TRBJ2-1, with D perhaps TRBD1 (5 bases). Germline assignment: CDR1 DFQATT and CDR2 SNEGSKA (reference sequence). V was pared by 0 bases and J by 0 bases, with 12 bases between. This CDR3 comprises 16 residues. CDR3 region: CSARDPTVSSYNEQFF. The CDR3 nucleotides read TGCAGTGCTAGAGATCCGACAGTGAGCTCCTACAATGAGCAGTTCTTC.

The rearrangement links TRBV10-1 to TRBJ2-5, with a weak D call TRBD1 (5 bases). The CDR3 length is 15 residues. CDR1 and CDR2 (germline): WNHNN, SYGVQD (reference sequence). The V end lost 2 bases, the J end lost 1 base, and 11 bases lay between the germline ends. In DNA, the CDR3 is TGCGCCAGCAGTGAGGAAAGGGGTTTCCAAGAGACCCAGTACTTC. Encoded protein: CASSEERGFQETQYF.

This chain links TRBV12-3 or TRBV12-4 with TRBJ2-1; the match to TRBD2 covers 9 bases. J was trimmed by 12 bases and V by 1 base; bases with no gene match: 10. The CDR3 has 15 residues. CDR3 in amino acids: CASSLVAGGPVVQFF. The CDR3 DNA follows: TGTGCCAGCAGTTTAGTGGCGGGAGGGCCAGTCGTGCAGTTCTTC.

This clonotype was seen a handful of times. This sequence joins TRBV28 and TRBJ1-4; D remains ambiguous. The CDR3 is 15 residues long. Trimming pared 4 bases from V and 3 bases from J, leaving 12 bases between. Looked up from germline, CDR1 is MDHEN and CDR2 is SYDVKM. Written as DNA, the CDR3 is TGTGCCAGCAGTTCCCCAAGGGAGCCTAATGAAAAACTGTTTTTT. This codes for CASSSPREPNEKLFF.

This clonotype was detected many times. This rearrangement joins TRBV7-9 to TRBJ2-7; 8 positions match TRBD2. The CDR3 totals 12 residues. CDR1 SEHNR and CDR2 FQNEAQ come from the germline V gene (reference sequence). V shed 3 bases and J 7 bases; nucleotides not matched to a gene: 2. The CDR3 spells CASSFTSGEQYF. As DNA, the CDR3 is TGTGCCAGCAGCTTTACTAGCGGTGAGCAGTACTTC. Using reference TRBV7-9 and TRBJ2-7 for the parts outside the CDR3, the full variable domain is DTGVSQNPRHKITKRGQNVTFRCDPISEHNRLYWYRQTLGQGPEFLTYFQNEAQLEKSRLLSDRFSAERPKGSFSTLEIQRTEQGDSAMYLCASSFTSGEQYFGPGTRLTVT.

This clonotype came up many times. The V gene is TRBV27, the J gene TRBJ2-3; no reliable D call. The CDR3 loop spans 17 amino acids. V was cut by 2 bases and J by 2 bases, with 17 bases left in between. The germline V gene encodes CDR1 MNHEY and CDR2 SMNVEV (reference sequence). The CDR3 sequence: CASSLLGISADTDTQYF. The CDR3 nucleotides read TGTGCCAGCAGTTTACTGGGGATCTCCGCAGACACAGATACGCAGTATTTT.

Only a few counts were recorded for this clonotype. The chain recombines TRBV11-2 with TRBJ2-3, with 7 bases matching TRBD2. This CDR3 is built from 18 residues. J gave up 0 bases and V 2 bases, and 11 bases lay outside the gene matches. The V gene's germline CDR1 is SGHAT and CDR2 FQNNGV. The CDR3: CASSLLPSGGFSTDTQYF. The CDR3 nucleotides are TGTGCCAGCAGCTTACTTCCTAGCGGCGGATTTAGCACAGATACGCAGTATTTT.

The chain joins TRBV12-3 or TRBV12-4 to TRBJ2-1, with D perhaps matching TRBD1 (6 bases). CDR3 length equals 14 residues. The germline V and J ends were trimmed by 7 bases and 10 bases, with 20 bases remaining between them. CDR3 region: CASKDRRTTGEQFF. The CDR3 DNA reads as TGTGCCAGCAAAGACAGGAGAACGACCGGGGAGCAGTTCTTC.

The CDR3 region has the DNA TGCAGTGCTAGAGTTCAGGGAGTTTATAGCAATCAGCCCCAGCATTTT. Translating it yields CSARVQGVYSNQPQHF. The V call is TRBV20-1, the J call TRBJ1-5; a weak D match, TRBD1 (5 bases). The length of the CDR3 is 16 residues. CDR1 is DFQATT and CDR2 is SNEGSKA in the germline V gene (reference sequence). The V end lost 1 base, the J end lost 0 bases, and 13 bases lay between the germline ends.

The chain recombines TRBV27 with TRBJ2-1; the match to TRBD2 covers 10 bases. V was pared by 6 bases and J by 2 bases, with 10 bases of the junction left unmatched. This CDR3 contains 17 residues. CDR1 MNHEY and CDR2 SMNVEV come from the germline V gene (reference sequence). CDR3 sequence: CASSATSGMTAYNEQFF. In nucleotides, the CDR3 is TGTGCCAGCAGCGCCACTAGCGGGATGACGGCCTACAATGAGCAGTTCTTC.

This clonotype was seen once. The V call is TRBV2, the J call TRBJ2-7; the match to TRBD1 covers 9 bases. CDR3 length: 14 amino acids. J lost 6 bases, V lost 5 bases, and 8 bases had no gene match. Looked up from germline, CDR1 is SNHLY and CDR2 is FYNNEI. DNA of the CDR3: TGTGCCAGCAGTAAGGGACAGGGATTTGGCGAGCAGTACTTC. Its translation: CASSKGQGFGEQYF.

This clonotype was found a few times. The genes are TRBV2 and TRBJ1-2, with TRBD1 matching 12 bases. The V gene's germline CDR1 is SNHLY and CDR2 FYNNEI. This CDR3 is 18 amino acids long. J was trimmed by 1 base and V by 0 bases; bases with no gene match: 6. The DNA for the CDR3 is TGTGCCAGCAGTGAAGCGCCGGGACAGGGGGCGGTTAACTATGGCTACACCTTC. Translation: CASSEAPGQGAVNYGYTF.

There are many counts of this clonotype. At one of its ends the junction is not consistent with the germline gene, which may arise from a read error. This chain connects TRBV5-1 to TRBJ2-5; D unresolved. The CDR3 is 14 amino acids. Germline V lookup: CDR1 SGHRS, CDR2 YFSETQ. This CDR3 is CASSLEGLGETQYF. The CDR3 region has the DNA TGTGCCAGCAGTTTGGAAGGTTTAGGAGAGACCCAGTACTTC. Supplemented by reference TRBV5-1 and TRBJ2-5, the full variable domain reads KAGVTQTPRYLIKTRGQQVTLSCSPISGHRSVSWYQQTPGQGLQFLFEYFSETQRNKGNFPGRFSGRQFSNSRSEMNVSTLELGDSALYLCASSLEGLGETQYFGPGTRLLVL.

Worth noting for this clonotype: A much larger clone differs from this one at a single base, so this may be a read error. No conserved phenylalanine or tryptophan ends this CDR3, so it is likely a read error. The chain recombines TRBV27 with TRBJ2-5, with D perhaps given as TRBD1 or TRBD2 (5 bases each). TRBJ2-7 explains the end of the DNA better; the J call may be wrong. CDR3 length: 13 amino acids. Germline assignment: CDR1 MNHEY and CDR2 SMNVEV (reference sequence). Here the CDR3 DNA reads TGTGCCAGCAGTCGTAGAGGGGCCTACGAGCAGTACTTA. Its translation is CASSRRGAYEQYL.

As DNA, the CDR3 is TGCGCCAGCAGTGAGCCCGGGACTAGCTTCATGAACATTCAGTACTTC. Translating it yields CASSEPGTSFMNIQYF. The genes are TRBV10-2 and TRBJ2-4; 9 nucleotides agree with TRBD2. The CDR3 runs to 16 residues. Germline lookup yields CDR1 WSHSY and CDR2 SAAADI. V was clipped by 2 bases and J by 7 bases; unmatched bases: 9.

The rearrangement joins TRBV18 to TRBJ2-3; D remains ambiguous. Germline V CDR1 and CDR2: KGHSH, LQKENI. The CDR3 contains 16 residues. V lost 3 bases, J lost 4 bases, and 17 bases lay in between. The CDR3 DNA is TGTGCCAGCTCACCGACACCGGGCCTTCTGGCAGATACGCAGTATTTT. Translated, it gives CASSPTPGLLADTQYF.

The chain combines TRBV30 with TRBJ1-2; D gene ambiguous. Trimming cost V 4 bases and J 4 bases, with 13 bases left between them. Germline V gene sequence: CDR1 GTSNPN, CDR2 SVGIG (reference sequence). This CDR3 is 13 amino acids long. In nucleotides, the CDR3 is TGTGCCTGGACAAGCGGGTGGATCTATGGCTACACCTTC. Its translation is CAWTSGWIYGYTF.

The J gene is TRBJ2-2, the V gene TRBV4-2; 8 bases map to TRBD2. CDR1 and CDR2 from the germline V gene are LGHNA and YNFKEQ. The CDR3 extends over 17 amino acids. Trimming at V came to 1 base and at J to 2 bases, leaving 6 bases not matched to a gene. The CDR3 nucleotides read TGTGCCAGCAGCCAAGTTAGTAGCGGGACTAACACCGGGGAGCTGTTTTTT. This translates into CASSQVSSGTNTGELFF.